This T cell receptor beta chain emerged from a study of blood T cell repertoires in COVID-19. As for the study in general: The United States, Italy and Spain supplied acute and convalescent COVID-19 samples. PBMCs, B-cell-depleted T cells, or T cells provided the cDNA or gDNA that made up the material.

Followed longitudinally, the Seattle patients had been enrolled during active infection. Germline trimming cut 4 bases from V and 5 bases from J; bases unmatched to any gene: 2. From germline, CDR1 is MNHNY and CDR2 SVGAGI (reference sequence). This CDR3 has 13 amino acids. Per the original methods: Scientists estimated how many nucleated cells there were by amplifying reference gene primers. This table comes from immunoSEQ multiplex PCR, and its TCRdb copy is limited to in-frame clones, with some not included. V, J and clone size are taken as reported in that table, and D and trimming were inferred from the DNA itself. The data contain around 28,000 clones, 80% to 90% of them singletons.

The source material was peripheral blood. The clonotype originates from a woman of 80 years or more with COVID-19, enrolled during active disease. This chain joins TRBV6-6 and TRBJ1-1; 9 bases are shared with TRBD1. Here the CDR3 DNA reads TGTGCCAGCAGTTGGGGGACAGGGACTGAAGCTTTCTTT. This translates into CASSWGTGTEAFF.